This passage covers 21 T cell receptor beta chains from one sample sequenced in a study of T cells in Graves' hyperthyroidism and ophthalmopathy. Amplification of TCR beta CDR3 regions was performed using RNA transcripts as template. Initially, a first-round RT-PCR of the TCR CDR3 employed the HTBI primer set. TCRdb processed the multiplex PCR reads anew with MiXCR; each CDR3 protein has one entry. Of 250,000 or so distinct CDR3 sequences in the sample, about 15% are singletons; the top ten hold about 30%. The sample consisted of blood. Every receptor here comes from a woman between 50 and 59 years old with Graves' hyperthyroidism that later progressed to Graves' ophthalmopathy.

About this clonotype: A much larger clonotype is one base distant, so this may be a read error. The rearrangement links TRBV28 to TRBJ2-5, with D perhaps matching TRBD1 (6 bases). The CDR3 runs to 16 residues. Germline V gene lookup returns CDR1 MDHEN and CDR2 SYDVKM. The chain's CDR3 is CASSLKDTGIQGTQYF. CDR3 sequence (DNA): TGTGCCAGCAGCCTTAAGGACACAGGGATACAAGGGACCCAGTACTTC.

The sample holds many counts of this clonotype. The chain recombines TRBV6-2 or TRBV6-3 with TRBJ1-4, with D possibly being TRBD1 (5 bases). The CDR3 is made up of 19 amino acids. Trimming took off 4 bases at V and 1 base at J, with 22 bases between the two ends. The germline V gene encodes CDR1 MNHEY and CDR2 SVGEGT. The CDR3, as DNA: TGTGCCAGCAGTTCCCGACAAGAATCCTACAGGCTAACTAATGAAAAACTGTTTTTT. This sequence encodes CASSSRQESYRLTNEKLFF.

This clonotype was seen ten or more times. The chain combines TRBV20-1 with TRBJ2-5; 7 nucleotides align to TRBD1. CDR3 length: 14 amino acids. CDR1 and CDR2 from the germline V gene are DFQATT and SNEGSKA (reference sequence). J lost 0 bases, V lost 6 bases, and 7 bases had no gene match. The CDR3: CSARDSRDQETQYF. DNA of the CDR3: TGCAGTGCCCGGGACAGTCGGGACCAAGAGACCCAGTACTTC.

This clonotype has at least ten counts. This sequence joins TRBV18 and TRBJ2-7; weak D call: TRBD1 (6 bases). The CDR3 spans 13 residues. Trimming removed 1 base at V and 4 bases at J, with 8 bases between. Per the germline V gene, CDR1 is KGHSH and CDR2 is LQKENI. In DNA form, the CDR3 reads TGTGCCAGCTCACCACTTGGACAGTACGAGCAGTACTTC. Translation: CASSPLGQYEQYF.

This clonotype was observed at least ten times. The chain couples TRBV5-1 to TRBJ2-7; 7 nucleotides match TRBD1. This CDR3 region has 15 residues. Looked up from germline, CDR1 is SGHRS and CDR2 is YFSETQ. V was pared by 1 base and J by 0 bases, with 4 bases of the junction left unmatched. In DNA, the CDR3 is TGCGCCAGCAGCTTGCAGGGGGATACCTCCTACGAGCAGTACTTC. Translating gives CASSLQGDTSYEQYF.

The gene calls are TRBV5-6 and TRBJ2-7; perhaps TRBD1 as D (8 bases). V lost 1 base, J lost 3 bases, and 17 bases lay in between. CDR3 length: 16 residues. Germline assignment: CDR1 SGHDT and CDR2 YYEEEE. The CDR3 coding sequence is TGTGCCAGCAGCTTGAAGGGAGGGACAGGTAGCTACGAGCAGTACTTC. It translates to CASSLKGGTGSYEQYF.

This clonotype was found many times. At one boundary the junction diverges from the germline segment, which might be a read error. The V gene is TRBV20-1, the J gene TRBJ2-5, with D possibly matching TRBD2 (6 bases). This CDR3 has 14 residues. Germline V gene data show CDR1 as DFQATT and CDR2 as SNEGSKA (reference sequence). The CDR3 sequence: CSARETVRGETQYF. DNA for the CDR3: TGCAGTGCCAGAGAGACAGTGCGGGGAGAGACCCAGTACTTC.

This clonotype was seen repeatedly, ten times or more. The chain uses TRBV3-1 and TRBJ1-2; a weak D match, TRBD1 (6 bases). Germline assignment: CDR1 LGHDT and CDR2 YNNKEL (reference sequence). The CDR3 is 14 residues long. With 3 bases removed from V and 3 bases from J, the gap between germline ends came to 11 bases. The CDR3 nucleotides are TGTGCCAGCAGCCAGAACAGGGTGGACTATGGCTACACCTTC. Translated: CASSQNRVDYGYTF. The full variable domain, its missing parts supplied by reference TRBV3-1 and TRBJ1-2, is DTAVSQTPKYLVTQMGNDKSIKCEQNLGHDTMYWYKQDSKKFLKIMFSYNNKELIINETVPNRFSPKSPDKAHLNLHINSLELGDSAVYFCASSQNRVDYGYTFGSGTRLTVV.

This clonotype was counted many times. CDR3 amino acids: CASSFASFNLYGYTF. The CDR3 DNA reads as TGTGCCAGCAGTTTCGCCAGCTTTAATCTCTATGGCTACACCTTC. The chain links TRBV28 to TRBJ1-2; D not resolved. Germline V gene sequence: CDR1 MDHEN, CDR2 SYDVKM. Trimming stripped 3 bases from V and 4 bases from J, with 15 bases between. There are 15 residues in the CDR3.

This clonotype was recorded at least ten times. J is TRBJ2-7 and V is TRBV10-1; 11 bases fit TRBD2. The V and J ends lost 10 bases and 3 bases, in that order; junction bases with no gene match: 8. This CDR3 comprises 14 residues. Germline CDR1 WNHNN, CDR2 SYGVQD (reference sequence). The CDR3 DNA follows: TGCGCCAACCACCTACTAGCGGGGGTCTACGAGCAGTACTTC. It is translated as CANHLLAGVYEQYF.

This clonotype was counted at least ten times. This chain connects TRBV30 to TRBJ2-5; D gene uncertain. The CDR3 spans 13 residues. The germline gives CDR1 GTSNPN, CDR2 SVGIG (reference sequence). The V gene lost 0 bases and the J gene lost 1 base, with 6 bases spanning the gap. This CDR3 reads CAWSVWAQETQYF. CDR3 DNA sequence: TGTGCCTGGAGTGTCTGGGCCCAAGAGACCCAGTACTTC.

This clonotype was counted only a few times. The chain couples TRBV29-1 to TRBJ1-2; D is possibly TRBD1 (5 bases). Germline CDR1 reads SQVTM; CDR2 reads ANQGSEA. This CDR3 region has 13 residues. V lost 7 bases and J lost 4, with 16 bases in between. The CDR3 DNA reads TGCAGCGAAAGCAGGGACCCGTCCTATGGCTACACCTTC. Protein: CSESRDPSYGYTF.

This clonotype was found a few times. V and J are TRBV7-9 and TRBJ2-1; 9 bases are shared with TRBD1. Trimming removed 5 bases from V and 2 bases from J; junction bases left unmatched: 4. CDR1 and CDR2 from the germline V gene are SEHNR and FQNEAQ (reference sequence). The CDR3 totals 15 residues. CDR3 coding DNA: TGTGCCAGCAGCCGAACAGGGGGCGCCTACAATGAGCAGTTCTTC. This codes for CASSRTGGAYNEQFF. The full variable domain, rest sourced from reference TRBV7-9 and TRBJ2-1, is DTGVSQNPRHKITKRGQNVTFRCDPISEHNRLYWYRQTLGQGPEFLTYFQNEAQLEKSRLLSDRFSAERPKGSFSTLEIQRTEQGDSAMYLCASSRTGGAYNEQFFGPGTRLTVL.

This clonotype was recorded many times. The chain couples TRBV5-1 to TRBJ2-7, with a weak D call TRBD1 (7 bases). The CDR3 runs to 13 residues. V lost 4 bases and J lost 8, with 16 bases in between. Germline V CDR1 and CDR2: SGHRS, YFSETQ. CDR3 in amino acids: CASSAPGGKQQYF. CDR3 DNA: TGCGCCAGCAGCGCTCCAGGGGGGAAGCAGCAGTACTTC.

This clonotype has a count of ten or more. The chain uses TRBV6-1 and TRBJ2-7; D call uncertain. V dropped 1 base and J dropped 3 bases, with 10 bases sitting between them. This CDR3 region has 14 residues. Germline V CDR1 and CDR2: MNHNS, SASEGT. CDR3 amino acids: CASSEGSDFYEQYF. The DNA for the CDR3 is TGTGCCAGCAGTGAAGGATCAGATTTCTACGAGCAGTACTTC.

Many counts were recorded for this clonotype. This chain uses TRBV20-1 with TRBJ2-3, with TRBD1 matching 8 bases. The CDR3 has 14 residues. Germline lookup yields CDR1 DFQATT and CDR2 SNEGSKA (reference sequence). V shed 5 bases, J shed 0 bases, and the junction held 4 bases outside the gene matches. The CDR3 sequence is CSASDRGSTDTQYF. Written as DNA, the CDR3 is TGCAGTGCTTCCGACAGGGGTAGCACAGATACGCAGTATTTT.

At least ten counts were recorded for this clonotype. The chain couples TRBV20-1 to TRBJ1-2; D remains unclear. Germline V gives CDR1 DFQATT, CDR2 SNEGSKA (reference sequence). Trimming stripped 6 bases from V and 7 bases from J, with 21 bases between. The CDR3 is 14 residues long. The CDR3 region is CSAQTFAVTTGYTF. The CDR3, as DNA: TGCAGTGCCCAAACGTTTGCGGTGACTACTGGCTACACCTTC.

This clonotype showed up just a few times. The V and J genes are TRBV9 and TRBJ2-1; D possibly corresponds to TRBD2 (6 bases). The CDR3 is 15 residues long. CDR1 SGDLS and CDR2 YYNGEE come from the germline V gene. Deletions cut 0 bases from V and 4 bases from J, with 11 bases between. The CDR3 spells CASSVDSGQYNEQFF. Written as DNA, the CDR3 is TGTGCCAGCAGCGTAGATAGCGGCCAATACAATGAGCAGTTCTTC.

This clonotype was seen more than once but under ten times. CDR3 sequence: CASSPAGGTPHNEQFF. The CDR3, as DNA: TGTGCCAGCTCACCGGCGGGCGGGACCCCCCACAATGAGCAGTTCTTC. The rearrangement links TRBV18 to TRBJ2-1, with a weak D call TRBD2 (6 bases). Germline CDR1 reads KGHSH; CDR2 reads LQKENI. Trimming took off 3 bases at V and 5 bases at J, with 17 bases between the two ends. There are 16 residues in the CDR3.

V is TRBV10-1 and J is TRBJ2-7; no clear D gene. The germline V and J ends were trimmed by 7 bases and 3 bases, with 13 bases remaining between them. Germline lookup yields CDR1 WNHNN and CDR2 SYGVQD (reference sequence). The CDR3 extends over 13 amino acids. The CDR3 bases are TGCGCCAGCATTGGTCAGGCCCTCTACGAGCAGTACTTC. It is translated as CASIGQALYEQYF.

This clonotype was seen at least ten times. The CDR3 sequence: CASSLDRSGYTNTEAFF. For the CDR3, the DNA is TGTGCCAGCAGCTTAGACCGGTCGGGTTATACGAACACTGAAGCTTTCTTT. This chain connects TRBV13 to TRBJ1-1, with D unresolved. CDR1 and CDR2 (germline): PRHDT, FYEKMQ (reference sequence). V was clipped by 1 base and J by 1 base, with 16 bases between them. The CDR3 contains 17 residues.